This entry is about one T cell receptor beta chain. What it binds is unknown. The CDR3 is made up of 12 amino acids. Germline CDR1 SGHAT, CDR2 FQNNGV. V was clipped by 1 base and J by 5 bases, with 5 bases between them. This sample was included in a study of T cell responses to AZD1222 COVID-19 vaccine. Study-wide points: Spike-specific TCR breadth and depth both grew after two AZD1222 doses. Nearly half of unique spike-specific TCRs reportedly avoided B.1.351 and B.1.1.7 mutated regions.

Here immunoSEQ multiplex PCR was the method, and the copy in TCRdb shows in-frame clones only, minus some. The table has about 200,000 clones, approximately 92% seen once. The rearrangement joins TRBV11-2 to TRBJ1-1; no firm D call. This TCR came from an adult who received the MenACWY meningococcal vaccine as a control. This specimen was peripheral blood, taken 28 days after the second dose of the MenACWY control vaccine. The CDR3 sequence is CASSLARTEAFF. The CDR3 DNA sequence: TGTGCCAGCAGCTTAGCCAGAACTGAAGCTTTCTTT.